This T cell receptor (beta chain) was recovered during a study of T cell clonotyping in hematopoietic cell transplantation. Produced via immunoSEQ multiplex PCR; TCRdb's table is partial and in-frame only. Among roughly 28,000 clones listed, under 95% were seen once. Germline V lookup: CDR1 SQVTM, CDR2 ANQGSEA. The CDR3 length is 14 residues. V was shortened by 2 bases and J by 4 bases, with 11 bases between the two germline ends. Time point given: recipient sample about 28 days before transplant, after cytoreduction. The chain carries TRBV29-1 and TRBJ2-2; D uncertain. This receptor was identified in a man between 50 and 59 years old with acute myeloid leukemia. Some clones in this sample may be carry-over from other donors' samples. Sequences were derived from peripheral blood mononuclear cells, sampled before stem cell transplant. The CDR3 spells CSVEHPYSTGELFF. The CDR3 nucleotides read TGCAGCGTTGAACATCCCTACTCCACCGGGGAGCTGTTTTTT.